This T cell receptor beta chain stems from a study of identical twins' blood T cells. Germline CDR1 is SQVTM and CDR2 is ANQGSEA. V shed 0 bases and J shed 1 base, with 13 bases lying between them. The CDR3 has 16 amino acids. The table lists this clonotype with many counts. The antigen is unknown. Each TCR cDNA library carried sample-specific barcodes on both ends. TCRdb re-derived calls from the 5' RACE reads in MiXCR, one entry per CDR3 protein. Of 400,000 or so distinct CDR3 sequences in the sample, 28% were seen once. Study conclusions and caveats: Even for out-of-frame TCRbeta, twins reportedly shared V gene usage much more than unrelated donors. Environmental influences on twin similarity could not be excluded. Each donor's most abundant TCRbeta clonotypes shared more CDR3 sequences with her twin than unrelated donors.

This TCR was sampled from a woman aged 18 to 55 in good health. The chain employs TRBV29-1 and TRBJ2-1; TRBD1 or TRBD2 may be the D gene (6 bases each). The sample was PBMCs. The CDR3 loop reads CSVEEGGGGSYNEQFF. CDR3 DNA: TGCAGCGTTGAAGAAGGTGGAGGGGGTTCCTACAATGAGCAGTTCTTC.